This T cell receptor (beta chain) is drawn from a study of blood T cells in healthy people across ages. Germline lookup yields CDR1 SGHAT and CDR2 FQNNGV. There are 15 residues in the CDR3. V gave up 5 bases and J gave up 7 bases, with 17 bases separating them. Researchers isolated at least 6.5 million PBMCs per sample. For the second PCR, which ran for about 6 to 11 cycles, a sample-barcoded 5' primer and a J-beta primer mix were used. Unique molecular identifiers of 12 random nucleotides labeled each cDNA. TCRdb processed the 5' RACE reads anew with MiXCR; each CDR3 protein has one entry. This sample has some 920,000 distinct CDR3 sequences, with about 51% found just once.

Sequencing was carried out using blood. The TCR originated in a woman aged 55 to 70 in good health. This chain joins TRBV11-2 and TRBJ1-4, with TRBD1 as a possible D gene (5 bases). DNA for the CDR3: TGTGCCAGCAGCCCGCAGGGTATTTGGTCTGAAAAACTGTTTTTT. Translation gives CASSPQGIWSEKLFF.